This TCR beta chain came from a study of response to subunit inactivated influenza vaccine. Whole-study findings and limits: Authors suggested few new T cells are recruited by each seasonal influenza vaccination.

For this clonotype: Its antigen remains unidentified.

Each CDR3 protein is one row after TCRdb ran MiXCR on the RT-PCR reads. Here the sample spans hundreds of thousands of distinct CDR3 sequences, approximately 17% being singletons. The input for sequencing was PBMCs from blood, taken 5 days after vaccination. The TCR comes from a man in his fifties or sixties who received an inactivated influenza vaccine.

The CDR3: CASSLMGQGVTGELFF. DNA of the CDR3: TGTGCCAGCAGCTTAATGGGACAGGGAGTCACCGGGGAGCTGTTTTTT. This rearrangement joins TRBV7-2 to TRBJ2-2; 9 bases line up with TRBD1. V gave up 2 bases and J gave up 4 bases; unmatched junction bases: 5. The CDR3 runs 16 residues. The germline V gene encodes CDR1 SGHTA and CDR2 FQGNSA.